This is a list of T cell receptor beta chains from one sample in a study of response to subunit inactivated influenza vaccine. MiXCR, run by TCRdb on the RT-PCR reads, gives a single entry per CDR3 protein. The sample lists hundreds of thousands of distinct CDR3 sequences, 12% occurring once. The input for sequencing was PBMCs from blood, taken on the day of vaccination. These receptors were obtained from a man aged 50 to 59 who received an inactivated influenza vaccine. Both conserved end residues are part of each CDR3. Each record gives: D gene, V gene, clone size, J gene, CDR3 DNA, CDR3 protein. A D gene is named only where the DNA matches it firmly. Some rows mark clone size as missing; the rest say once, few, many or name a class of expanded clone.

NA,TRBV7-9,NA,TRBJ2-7,TGTGCCAGCAACTTACTAGTGCACTACGAGCAGTACTTC,CASNLLVHYEQYF
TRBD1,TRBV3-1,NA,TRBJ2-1,TGTGCCACCTGCAAGCAATTCCCCGGGACAGAGGTGGTTAATGAGCAGTTCTTC,CATCKQFPGTEVVNEQFF
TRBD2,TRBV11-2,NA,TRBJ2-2,TGTGCCAGCAGCTCCCAAATTGGGGAGGGAGTCGGGGAGCTGTTTTTT,CASSSQIGEGVGELFF
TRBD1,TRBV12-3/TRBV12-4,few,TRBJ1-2,TGTGCCAGCAGATTAGGACAGGGGGCTAACTATGGCTACACCTTC,CASRLGQGANYGYTF
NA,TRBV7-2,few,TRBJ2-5,TGTGCCAGCAGCTTAGGTGGACCAAAGTACCAAGAGACCCAGTACTTC,CASSLGGPKYQETQYF
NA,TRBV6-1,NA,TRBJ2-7,TGTGCCACTAAAGGAGTCCGGGGTGGCTACGAGCAGTACTTC,CATKGVRGGYEQYF
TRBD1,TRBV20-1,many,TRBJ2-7,TGCAGTGCTAGAGAGGGACAGGCCCACTACGAGCAGTACTTC,CSAREGQAHYEQYF
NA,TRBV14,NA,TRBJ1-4,TGTGCCAGCAGCCGACAGGCCCTTAATGAAAAACTGTTTTTT,CASSRQALNEKLFF
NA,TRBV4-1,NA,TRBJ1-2,TGCGCCAGCAGCCAAGATCTCCGGAACTATGGCTACACCTTC,CASSQDLRNYGYTF
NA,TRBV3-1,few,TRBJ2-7,TGTGCCAGCAGCCAAGCAGGGGATACCTACGAGCAGTACTTC,CASSQAGDTYEQYF
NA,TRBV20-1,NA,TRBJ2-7,TGCAGTGCTACCCACACGAGCTCCTACGAGCAGTACTTC,CSATHTSSYEQYF